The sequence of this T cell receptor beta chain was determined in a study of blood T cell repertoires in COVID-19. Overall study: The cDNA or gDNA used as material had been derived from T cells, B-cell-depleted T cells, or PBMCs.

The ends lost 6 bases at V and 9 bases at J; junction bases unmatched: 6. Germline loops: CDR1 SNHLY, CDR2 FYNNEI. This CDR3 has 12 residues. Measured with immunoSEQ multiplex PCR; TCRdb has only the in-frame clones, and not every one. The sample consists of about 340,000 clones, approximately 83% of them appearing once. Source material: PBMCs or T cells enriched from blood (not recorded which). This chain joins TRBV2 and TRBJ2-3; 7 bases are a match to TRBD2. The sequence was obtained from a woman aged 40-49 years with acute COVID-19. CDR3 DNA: TGTGCCAGCAGGCTAGCGGAGAGAACGCAGTATTTT. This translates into CASRLAERTQYF.